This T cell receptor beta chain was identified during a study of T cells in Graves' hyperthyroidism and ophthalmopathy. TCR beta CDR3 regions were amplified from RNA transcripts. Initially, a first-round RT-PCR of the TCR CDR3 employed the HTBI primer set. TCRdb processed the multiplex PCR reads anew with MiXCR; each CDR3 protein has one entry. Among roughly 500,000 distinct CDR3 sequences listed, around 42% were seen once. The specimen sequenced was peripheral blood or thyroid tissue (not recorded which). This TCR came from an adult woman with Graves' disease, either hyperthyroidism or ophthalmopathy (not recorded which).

This CDR3 reads CAAGTNFYEQYF. CDR3 in DNA: TGTGCCGCCGGGACGAACTTCTACGAGCAGTACTTC. This chain connects TRBV15 to TRBJ2-7; D possibly uses TRBD1 or TRBD2 (5 bases each). V shed 11 bases and J shed 3 bases, with 14 bases lying between them. The CDR3 loop spans 12 amino acids. From germline, CDR1 is LNHNV and CDR2 YYDKDF (reference sequence).